The 15 T cell receptor beta chains below come from one sample, sequenced in a study of cytomegalovirus exposure and HLA in healthy donors. Primers: 60 Vbeta forward and 13 Jbeta reverse. Some clones are missing from TCRdb's copy, which holds only in-frame ones; the method was immunoSEQ multiplex PCR. The profile covers 110,000 or so clones, with 82% appearing a single time and around 2.5% taken by the ten largest. Sequenced sample: PBMCs. These TCRs come from a woman aged 18-29 years in good health and CMV-seronegative.

The V call is TRBV2, the J call TRBJ2-3, with unresolved D. The CDR3 runs to 12 residues. Germline values: CDR1 SNHLY, CDR2 FYNNEI. V was clipped by 6 bases and J by 5 bases, with 9 bases between them. CDR3 coding DNA: TGTGCCAGCAGACTACGATTAGATACGCAGTATTTT. It is translated as CASRLRLDTQYF.

The chain combines TRBV4-3 with TRBJ1-5; D remains unclear. Germline CDR1 reads LGHNA; CDR2 reads YSLEER. V was pared by 2 bases and J by 9 bases, with 14 bases between. The CDR3 length is 14 residues. CDR3: CASSQTVERGPQHF. The CDR3 DNA reads TGCGCCAGCAGCCAAACCGTCGAGCGTGGGCCCCAGCATTTT.

V usage is TRBV11-2 and J usage is TRBJ1-2, with TRBD1 matching 9 bases. The CDR3 consists of 14 residues. From germline, CDR1 is SGHAT and CDR2 FQNNGV. The V and J ends lost 4 bases and 7 bases, in that order; junction bases with no gene match: 7. CDR3 sequence reads: CASSSLQGAGGYTF. CDR3 coding DNA: TGTGCCAGCAGCTCTCTACAGGGGGCGGGTGGCTACACCTTC.

The gene calls are TRBV5-4 and TRBJ2-2; TRBD1 agrees at 7 bases. This CDR3 has 16 amino acids. Trimming took 2 bases from V and 1 from J; bases not matched to a gene: 5. Per the germline V gene, CDR1 is SGHNT and CDR2 is YYREEE (reference sequence). CDR3: CASSFRQGRNTGELFF. In DNA form, the CDR3 reads TGTGCCAGCAGCTTTCGACAGGGCAGGAACACCGGGGAGCTGTTTTTT. Looking up the rest from reference TRBV5-4 and TRBJ2-2 gives the full variable domain: ETGVTQSPTHLIKTRGQQVTLRCSSQSGHNTVSWYQQALGQGPQFIFQYYREEENGRGNFPPRFSGLQFPNYSSELNVNALELDDSALYLCASSFRQGRNTGELFFGEGSRLTVL.

This clone appeared a single time. The chain couples TRBV5-1 to TRBJ1-5, with 8 bases fitting TRBD1. V lost 0 bases and J lost 6; bases outside the gene matches: 2. Per the germline V gene, CDR1 is SGHRS and CDR2 is YFSETQ. The CDR3 length is 14 residues. The CDR3 loop reads CASSLGQGTQPQHF. CDR3 sequence (DNA): TGCGCCAGCAGCTTGGGACAGGGGACTCAGCCCCAGCATTTT.

The chain couples TRBV10-3 to TRBJ2-5, with 8 bases identical to TRBD2. Trimming took 8 bases from V and 4 from J; bases not matched to a gene: 18. This CDR3 has 17 residues. In germline, CDR1 is ENHRY, CDR2 SYGVKD. CDR3 coding DNA: TGTGCCATCTCCGAGATAGCGGGACCCTCGATTTTAGAGACCCAGTACTTC. Its protein product is CAISEIAGPSILETQYF.

This clone occurred a few times. The genes are TRBV11-3 and TRBJ2-3; TRBD2 agrees at 10 bases. The CDR3 has 16 residues. Germline assignment: CDR1 SGHNT and CDR2 YENEEA. V was clipped by 5 bases and J by 0 bases; unmatched bases: 5. CDR3 DNA sequence: TGTGCCAGCAGCGCCAGACTAGCGGGTAGCACAGATACGCAGTATTTT. Translated: CASSARLAGSTDTQYF.

The J gene is TRBJ1-1, the V gene TRBV11-2; D gene ambiguous. V lost 5 bases to trimming and J lost 6 bases, with 10 bases between them. The CDR3 extends over 12 amino acids. Germline CDR1 is SGHAT and CDR2 is FQNNGV. The CDR3 sequence is CASSLRAAEAFF. Here the CDR3 DNA reads TGTGCCAGCAGCCTGAGGGCAGCTGAAGCTTTCTTT.

V and J are TRBV28 and TRBJ1-2; D unresolved. The CDR3 runs 13 residues. Trimming removed 8 bases from V and 7 bases from J, with 17 bases in between. Germline V lookup: CDR1 MDHEN, CDR2 SYDVKM. The CDR3 protein is CASVGLTPSGYTF. CDR3 bases: TGTGCCAGCGTGGGCCTAACCCCCTCTGGCTACACCTTC.

CDR3 DNA: TGTGCCAGCAGTGAAAATATTAGGGGGAGCGAGCAGTACGTC. This gives the protein CASSENIRGSEQYV. V usage is TRBV6-9 and J usage is TRBJ2-7; the D gene is possibly TRBD1 (6 bases). CDR3 length: 14 residues. Germline V gene sequence: CDR1 MNHGY, CDR2 SVAAGI. Between the trimmed V and J ends, which lost 5 bases and 6 bases, there was a span of 17 bases.

The chain joins TRBV6-4 to TRBJ1-3; no definite D call. Trimming left V 2 bases short and J 4 bases short, with 21 bases between. Germline V gene sequence: CDR1 MRHNA, CDR2 SNTAGT. The CDR3 covers 18 residues. CDR3 residues: CASSDVGEESTSGNTIYF. In DNA form, the CDR3 reads TGTGCCAGCAGTGACGTCGGGGAGGAAAGTACGTCGGGAAACACCATATATTTT.

V is TRBV7-9 and J is TRBJ2-2, with D perhaps TRBD2 (6 bases). Germline loops: CDR1 SEHNR, CDR2 FQNEAQ (reference sequence). V lost 5 bases, J lost 0 bases, and 10 bases lay in between. This CDR3 comprises 15 residues. The CDR3 DNA follows: TGTGCCAGCAGCCCATGGGGGGCGAACACCGGGGAGCTGTTTTTT. This gives the protein CASSPWGANTGELFF.

This clone has a handful of counts. The chain joins TRBV19 to TRBJ2-7; TRBD1 matches 10 bases. After removal of 5 bases from V and 4 bases from J, the junction contained 5 bases not matched to a gene. The germline CDR1 and CDR2 sequences are LNHDA and SQIVND (reference sequence). This CDR3 comprises 14 residues. CDR3 sequence: CASSLTGGVYEQYF. For the CDR3, the DNA is TGTGCCAGTAGTCTGACAGGGGGCGTTTACGAGCAGTACTTC.

The chain combines TRBV7-9 with TRBJ2-1, with 12 bases lining up with TRBD1. The CDR3 runs to 16 residues. CDR1 is SEHNR, CDR2 FQNEAQ, per germline (reference sequence). The junction had 9 bases not matched to a gene; V was cut back by 5 bases and J by 7 bases. The CDR3 spells CASSPVGGQGANEQFF. For the CDR3, the DNA is TGTGCCAGCAGCCCCGTGGGGGGACAGGGGGCTAATGAGCAGTTCTTC.

CDR3 loop: CASSYSNSAKAFF. CDR3 sequence (DNA): TGTGCCAGCAGTTACTCCAATTCTGCGAAAGCTTTCTTT. The chain couples TRBV6-5 to TRBJ1-1; no reliable D call. From germline, CDR1 is MNHEY and CDR2 SVGAGI. Trimming left V 0 bases short and J 9 bases short, with 11 bases between. This CDR3 is built from 13 residues.